Listed here are 19 T cell receptor beta chains from one sample, sequenced in a study of T cell changes during pregnancy in multiple sclerosis. Libraries were prepared by immunoSEQ multiplex PCR; TCRdb keeps only in-frame clonotypes and omits some of them. The sample has tens of thousands of clones; 80% to 95% are singletons. The sample was CD4+ T cells from peripheral blood mononuclear cells, taken after pregnancy. Receptors originate from a female donor in good health, enrolled as a control in a pregnancy study.

The chain couples TRBV5-1 to TRBJ1-4; the match to TRBD1 covers 7 bases. This CDR3 has 13 amino acids. V trimming: 0 bases; J trimming: 11 bases; junction bases outside the gene matches: 4. CDR1 SGHRS and CDR2 YFSETQ come from the germline V gene. Here the CDR3 DNA reads TGCGCCAGCAGCTTGGGTCAGGGACAGAAACTGTTTTTT. Its protein product is CASSLGQGQKLFF.

The chain joins TRBV25-1 to TRBJ2-1, with D possibly matching TRBD2 (6 bases). The V gene lost 3 bases and the J gene lost 1 base, with 7 bases spanning the gap. This CDR3 has 14 amino acids. Germline values: CDR1 MGHDK, CDR2 SYGVNS. For the CDR3, the DNA is TGTGCCAGCAGTGACAGCGGGTCCTACAATGAGCAGTTCTTC. This codes for CASSDSGSYNEQFF.

V is TRBV7-3 and J is TRBJ1-5; 8 bases are a match to TRBD1. V gave up 11 bases and J gave up 9 bases; unmatched junction bases: 18. The CDR3 extends over 15 amino acids. The germline V gene has CDR1 SGHTA and CDR2 FQGTGA. The CDR3 protein is CAGARTGRDLGPQHF. The CDR3, as DNA: TGTGCCGGCGCCAGGACAGGGCGAGACTTAGGGCCCCAGCATTTT.

The chain recombines TRBV28 with TRBJ1-3; no clear D. V lost 1 base and J lost 0, with 4 bases in between. The CDR3 runs 14 residues. The V gene's germline CDR1 is MDHEN and CDR2 SYDVKM. In DNA form, the CDR3 reads TGTGCCAGCAGTTTATATAGCTCTGGAAACACCATATATTTT. Translation gives CASSLYSSGNTIYF.

The chain links TRBV6-5 to TRBJ1-5; maybe TRBD1 (5 bases). From germline, CDR1 is MNHEY and CDR2 SVGAGI. The V gene lost 6 bases and the J gene lost 9 bases, with 15 bases spanning the gap. The CDR3 contains 13 residues. CDR3 in amino acids: CASRSGKGRPQHF. CDR3 nucleotides: TGTGCCAGCAGATCAGGGAAGGGGCGGCCCCAGCATTTT.

The chain is built from TRBV10-3 and TRBJ2-1; 8 nucleotides align to TRBD2. V lost 6 bases to trimming and J lost 0 bases; unmatched junction nucleotides: 4. Germline-derived CDR1 and CDR2 are ENHRY and SYGVKD. There are 15 residues in the CDR3. CDR3 region: CAISRGGFSYNEQFF. The CDR3 region has the DNA TGTGCCATCAGCCGGGGGGGGTTCTCCTACAATGAGCAGTTCTTC.

V and J are TRBV18 and TRBJ2-1, with 8 bases lining up with TRBD1. The CDR3 runs 16 residues. Trimming at V came to 5 bases and at J to 5 bases, leaving 11 bases not matched to a gene. CDR1 is KGHSH and CDR2 is LQKENI in the germline V gene. The CDR3, as DNA: TGTGCCAGCTCATACGTTGGGACAGGTACTAACAATGAGCAGTTCTTC. Amino acids: CASSYVGTGTNNEQFF. The variable domain in full, completed from reference TRBV18 and TRBJ2-1, reads NAGVMQNPRHLVRRRGQEARLRCSPMKGHSHVYWYRQLPEEGLKFMVYLQKENIIDESGMPKERFSAEFPKEGPSILRIQQVVRGDSAAYFCASSYVGTGTNNEQFFGPGTRLTVL.

The V call is TRBV16, the J call TRBJ1-2; D is possibly TRBD1 (6 bases). CDR1 is KGHSY and CDR2 is FQNENV in the germline V gene. The CDR3 spans 13 residues. Trimming left V 7 bases short and J 6 bases short, with 15 bases between. CDR3 loop: CASTPDSFDGYTF. CDR3 DNA sequence: TGTGCCAGCACCCCGGACAGTTTCGATGGCTACACCTTC.

The rearrangement links TRBV30 to TRBJ2-3; tentatively, D is TRBD2 (6 bases). The V gene's germline CDR1 is GTSNPN and CDR2 SVGIG (reference sequence). Trimming took off 6 bases at V and 8 bases at J, with 9 bases between the two ends. This CDR3 is built from 10 residues. The CDR3 coding sequence is TGTGCCTGTCAGGAGGGTACGCAGTATTTT. It yields the protein CACQEGTQYF.

The gene calls are TRBV29-1 and TRBJ2-5; no clear D gene. The CDR3 consists of 13 residues. With 7 bases removed from V and 0 bases from J, the gap between germline ends came to 12 bases. Germline-derived CDR1 and CDR2 are SQVTM and ANQGSEA. Here the CDR3 reads CSGRPDYQETQYF. In nucleotides, the CDR3 is TGCAGCGGAAGGCCCGACTACCAAGAGACCCAGTACTTC.

V is TRBV28 and J is TRBJ1-3, with TRBD1 as a possible D gene (5 bases). The CDR3 has 17 amino acids. CDR1 is MDHEN, CDR2 SYDVKM, per germline. The V end lost 10 bases, the J end lost 4 bases, and 26 bases lay between the germline ends. For the CDR3, the DNA is TGTGCCACATCACTTATGGGGCCTCCGAGAGAGGGAAACACCATATATTTT. It encodes CATSLMGPPREGNTIYF.

This chain joins TRBV18 and TRBJ1-2; 7 bases are shared with TRBD1. The CDR3 is made up of 14 amino acids. Germline V lookup: CDR1 KGHSH, CDR2 LQKENI. V was clipped by 3 bases and J by 4 bases; unmatched bases: 5. Here the CDR3 DNA reads TGTGCCAGCTCACCCCGAGGACAGGTCTATGGCTACACCTTC. Translated, it gives CASSPRGQVYGYTF.

This chain connects TRBV5-1 to TRBJ2-1; D uncertain. The CDR3 spans 14 residues. V was clipped by 0 bases and J by 3 bases, with 7 bases between them. Germline V CDR1 and CDR2: SGHRS, YFSETQ. Here the CDR3 DNA reads TGCGCCAGCAGCTTGGTGAGTGGCTACAATGAGCAGTTCTTC. The encoded protein is CASSLVSGYNEQFF. Full variable domain (outside the CDR3, taken from reference TRBV5-1 and TRBJ2-1): KAGVTQTPRYLIKTRGQQVTLSCSPISGHRSVSWYQQTPGQGLQFLFEYFSETQRNKGNFPGRFSGRQFSNSRSEMNVSTLELGDSALYLCASSLVSGYNEQFFGPGTRLTVL.

The chain combines TRBV7-9 with TRBJ1-2; possibly TRBD1 for D (6 bases). Germline CDR1 is SEHNR and CDR2 is FQNEAQ (reference sequence). V dropped 4 bases and J dropped 3 bases, with 15 bases sitting between them. The CDR3 length is 15 residues. CDR3 sequence: CASSYQGMGHYGYTF. The CDR3 nucleotides read TGTGCCAGCAGCTATCAGGGGATGGGTCACTATGGCTACACCTTC.

The CDR3 region is CASSFGGAPQETQYF. CDR3 nucleotide sequence: TGTGCCAGCAGCTTTGGAGGGGCCCCACAAGAGACCCAGTACTTC. The chain uses TRBV7-2 and TRBJ2-5; a weak D match, TRBD2 (6 bases). The V end lost 3 bases, the J end lost 2 bases, and 13 bases lay between the germline ends. The CDR3 has 15 residues. Germline V gene data show CDR1 as SGHTA and CDR2 as FQGNSA.

The chain employs TRBV5-1 and TRBJ2-3, with TRBD2 matching 11 bases. This CDR3 contains 15 residues. CDR1 and CDR2 from the germline V gene are SGHRS and YFSETQ. The V gene end was trimmed by 3 bases and the J gene end by 3 bases; junction bases not matched to a gene: 3. The CDR3 protein is CASSYGTSGTDTQYF. The CDR3 DNA reads TGCGCCAGCAGCTACGGGACTAGCGGTACAGATACGCAGTATTTT.

This chain connects TRBV25-1 to TRBJ1-2; TRBD1 matches 7 bases. CDR3 length equals 17 residues. Germline lookup yields CDR1 MGHDK and CDR2 SYGVNS. V lost 5 bases, J lost 5 bases, and 17 bases stayed unmatched. CDR3 in amino acids: CASSSRPRDRKGYGYTF. CDR3 DNA sequence: TGTGCCAGCAGTTCACGACCTAGGGACAGAAAGGGATATGGCTACACCTTC.

This chain uses TRBV7-2 with TRBJ2-3, with 8 bases lining up with TRBD2. Trimming removed 1 base from V and 5 bases from J; junction bases left unmatched: 8. Germline lookup yields CDR1 SGHTA and CDR2 FQGNSA. CDR3 length: 16 residues. The CDR3, as DNA: TGTGCCAGCAGCTTAGTTGCGGGGGGTCGGGGAGATACGCAGTATTTT. Its protein product is CASSLVAGGRGDTQYF.

The chain recombines TRBV6-1 with TRBJ1-1, with a weak D call TRBD1 (5 bases). V lost 2 bases and J lost 7, with 14 bases in between. Germline assignment: CDR1 MNHNS and CDR2 SASEGT. This CDR3 has 14 residues. The CDR3 sequence: CASSEYARVLEAFF. The CDR3 bases are TGTGCCAGCAGTGAATACGCCAGGGTGCTTGAAGCTTTCTTT.